This T cell receptor (beta chain) was observed in a study of T cell clonality in common variable immunodeficiency. Study results and caveats: In common variable immunodeficiency, TCR beta chains reportedly carried fewer deletions and N-nucleotide insertions.

This clone appeared a few times. Its cognate antigen is unknown. Sequencing was performed with immunoSEQ multiplex PCR; in TCRdb, only in-frame clones are kept and a portion is missing. Listed for the sample are about 19,000 clones, none seen a single time. Each donor provided about 5 to 8 ml of heparinized whole blood. The TCR sequence derives from a human donor with common variable immunodeficiency. Material for sequencing was peripheral blood mononuclear cells.

The covered CDR3 bases are TGCGCCAGCAGCCTCTCGATAGCGGGAGGAGGCGACGAG. Translating it yields CASSLSIAGGGDE. In full, the CDR3 is CASSLSIAGGGDEQYF. The V call is TRBV5-1, the J call TRBJ2-7; 10 nucleotides align to TRBD2. The read finishes 3 residues shy of the CDR3 end, and the germline J gene is used to complete it. This CDR3 spans 16 amino acids. The junction had 12 bases not matched to a gene; V was cut back by 4 bases and J by 5 bases. Germline V gene sequence: CDR1 SGHRS, CDR2 YFSETQ.